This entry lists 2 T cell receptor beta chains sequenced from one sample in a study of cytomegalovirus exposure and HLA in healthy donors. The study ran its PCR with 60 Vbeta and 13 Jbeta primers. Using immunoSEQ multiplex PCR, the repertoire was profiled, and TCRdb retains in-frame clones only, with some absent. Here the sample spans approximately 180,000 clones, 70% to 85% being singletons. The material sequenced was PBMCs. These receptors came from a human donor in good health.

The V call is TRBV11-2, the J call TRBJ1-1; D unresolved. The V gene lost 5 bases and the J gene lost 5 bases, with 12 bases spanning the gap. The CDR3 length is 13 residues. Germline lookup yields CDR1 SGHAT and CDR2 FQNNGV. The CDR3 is CASSQVRGTEAFF. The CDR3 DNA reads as TGTGCCAGCAGCCAGGTGCGGGGTACTGAAGCTTTCTTT.

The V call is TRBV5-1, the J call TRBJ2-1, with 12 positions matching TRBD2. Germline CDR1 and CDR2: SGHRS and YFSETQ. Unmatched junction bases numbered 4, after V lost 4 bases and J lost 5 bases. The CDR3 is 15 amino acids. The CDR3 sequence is CASSTSSGGDNEQFF. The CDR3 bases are TGCGCCAGCAGCACCTCTAGCGGGGGGGACAATGAGCAGTTCTTC.